The 8 T cell receptor beta chains below all came from one sample that was sequenced in a study of T-cell memory formation after mild COVID-19. TCRdb recomputed calls from the 5' RACE reads with MiXCR, one row per CDR3 protein. The profile shows approximately 290,000 distinct CDR3 sequences, roughly 8.2% of them singletons. The sample taken for sequencing was PBMCs or a T cell subset sorted from them (not recorded which). These receptors were taken from a man between 18 and 35 years old who had mild COVID-19 (a few samples of this study predate the infection). Cell type and time point are not known.

V usage is TRBV12-3 or TRBV12-4 and J usage is TRBJ2-1; D may be TRBD1 (6 bases). This CDR3 spans 13 amino acids. Trimming cost V 8 bases and J 9 bases, with 17 bases left between them. CDR3 sequence reads: CASVNRQGGEQFF. As DNA, the CDR3 is TGTGCCAGCGTGAATAGACAAGGGGGTGAGCAGTTCTTC.

The chain has TRBV4-1 and TRBJ1-5, with 7 bases matching TRBD1. The CDR3 has 15 residues. The germline V gene encodes CDR1 MGHRA and CDR2 YSYEKL. Trimming removed 4 bases from V and 3 bases from J; junction bases left unmatched: 6. Here the CDR3 DNA reads TGCGCCAGCAGCCGAGGACAGGTTCTCAATCAGCCCCAGCATTTT. Protein sequence: CASSRGQVLNQPQHF.

This clonotype was detected only a few times. The chain carries TRBV20-1 and TRBJ2-7; no firm D call. V was cut by 1 base and J by 2 bases, with 9 bases left in between. The CDR3 is made up of 13 amino acids. From germline, CDR1 is DFQATT and CDR2 SNEGSKA (reference sequence). CDR3 sequence reads: CSARAGRTYEQYV. CDR3 nucleotide sequence: TGCAGTGCTAGAGCCGGCAGAACCTACGAGCAGTACGTC.

The chain joins TRBV24-1 to TRBJ2-3, with 11 bases lining up with TRBD2. The CDR3 contains 16 residues. The ends lost 5 bases at V and 2 bases at J; junction bases unmatched: 5. Looked up from germline, CDR1 is KGHDR and CDR2 is SFDVKD. In DNA form, the CDR3 reads TGTGCCACCAGTGGAACACTAGCGGGGGACACAGATACGCAGTATTTT. Amino acids: CATSGTLAGDTDTQYF.

A few counts support this clonotype. The rearrangement uses TRBV4-2 and TRBJ2-7; D assignment may be TRBD1 or TRBD2 (6 bases each). There are 15 residues in the CDR3. CDR1 and CDR2 (germline): LGHNA, YNFKEQ. V was cut by 2 bases and J by 5 bases, with 16 bases left in between. The CDR3 loop is CASSQWGAVADEQYF. CDR3 in DNA: TGTGCCAGCAGCCAATGGGGGGCAGTGGCCGACGAGCAGTACTTC.

Only a few counts were recorded for this clonotype. The rearrangement uses TRBV5-1 and TRBJ2-3, with TRBD2 matching over 15 bases. This CDR3 contains 17 residues. Trimming at V came to 3 bases and at J to 5 bases, leaving 7 bases not matched to a gene. CDR1 is SGHRS and CDR2 is YFSETQ in the germline V gene. DNA for the CDR3: TGCGCCAGCAGCTCCGGGACTAGCGGGGGGAGTAGAGATACGCAGTATTTT. This encodes CASSSGTSGGSRDTQYF.

The chain carries TRBV11-2 and TRBJ1-2; 7 bases are a match to TRBD1. Per germline, CDR1 SGHAT and CDR2 FQNNGV. With 5 bases clipped from V and 5 bases from J, the junction kept 5 bases outside the gene matches. The CDR3 has 13 residues. The CDR3 DNA reads TGTGCCAGCAGCGAATCGACAGGGTATGGCTACACCTTC. Its translation: CASSESTGYGYTF.

As to this clonotype: A read error may explain this, as a much larger clone is one base away. This chain joins TRBV11-2 and TRBJ1-5; D may be TRBD1 (6 bases). The CDR3 totals 13 residues. V was cut by 6 bases and J by 3 bases, with 9 bases left in between. Germline V gene data show CDR1 as SGHAT and CDR2 as FQNNGV. CDR3 amino acids: CASSHRANQPQHF. The CDR3, as DNA: TGTGCCAGCAGTCACAGGGCCAATCAGCCCCAGCATTTT.